A selection of T cell receptor beta chains follows, all from one sample in a study of blood T cells in healthy people across ages. In TCRdb, the 5' RACE reads were re-called with MiXCR into one record per CDR3 protein. The sample contains approximately 810,000 distinct CDR3 sequences, 36% of which appear only once. The sequencing input was blood. The receptor set was obtained from a man aged 18 to 35 in good health. The CDR3 runs from the conserved cysteine through the conserved F or W. The D gene is left open where the match is weak. Clone size appears in some rows only: once, few, many, or a class for an expanded clone.

>17|TRBV7-3|NA|TRBD2|TRBJ2-3
TGTGCCAGCAGCCGAAGCGAGGCTAGCGGGAGTGTAGATACGCAGTATTTT
CASSRSEASGSVDTQYF
>13|TRBV25-1|NA|TRBD2|TRBJ2-7
TGTGCCAGCAGTCTAGCGGGAGTGCGTGAGCAGTACTTC
CASSLAGVREQYF
>15|TRBV2|NA|NA|TRBJ2-3
TGTGCCAGCAATATACAACTACCGTCCACAGATACGCAGTATTTT
CASNIQLPSTDTQYF
>15|TRBV7-2|NA|TRBD1|TRBJ1-5
TGTGCCAGCAGCTTAGGGGTGACAGGGCGCCAGCCCCAGCATTTT
CASSLGVTGRQPQHF
>16|TRBV12-3/TRBV12-4|NA|TRBD2|TRBJ2-5
TGTGCCAGCAGCACACAGCGGGGGAACGTCCACATGGAGCAGTACTTC
CASSTQRGNVHMEQYF
>12|TRBV11-2|NA|NA|TRBJ2-1
TGTGCCAGCAGCTTAGTAGATTATGAGCAGTTCTTC
CASSLVDYEQFF
>16|TRBV5-5|few|TRBD1|TRBJ2-7
TGTGCCAGCAGCTTGCTCGGGGACAGGTCCGGCTACGAGCAGTACTTC
CASSLLGDRSGYEQYF
>15|TRBV12-3/TRBV12-4|few|NA|TRBJ1-2
TGTGCCAGCAGTTTACAGCGCAGCGATAACTATGGCTACACCTTC
CASSLQRSDNYGYTF
>12|TRBV9|NA|NA|TRBJ2-3
TGTGCCAGCAGCCCGTCCCCAGATACGCAGTATTTT
CASSPSPDTQYF
>14|TRBV20-1|NA|TRBD1|TRBJ1-1
TGCAGTGCTGGGGGGGTACAGGGGGCTGCTGAAGCTCTCTTT
CSAGGVQGAAEALF
>14|TRBV20-1|NA|NA|TRBJ1-3
TGCAGTGCCCGGGGGGGTGGCTCTGGAAACACCATATATTTT
CSARGGGSGNTIYF
>16|TRBV20-1|once|TRBD1|TRBJ1-2
TGCAGTGCTCGTTACTTAACCGGGACAGGGACCTATGGCTACACCTTC
CSARYLTGTGTYGYTF
>13|TRBV29-1|NA|NA|TRBJ2-3
TGCAGCGTGGATTCCGGTACCACAGATACGCAGTATTTT
CSVDSGTTDTQYF
>16|TRBV7-2|NA|NA|TRBJ2-2
TGTGCCAGCAGCCCAAGACAGACCTTAAACACCGGGGAGCTGTTTTTT
CASSPRQTLNTGELFF
>13|TRBV4-3|few|NA|TRBJ2-7
TGCGCCAGCAGCCTGATAGGGGACAATGAGCAGTACTTC
CASSLIGDNEQYF
>15|TRBV4-2|NA|NA|TRBJ1-1
TGTGCCAGCAGCCAAGAAAACAGGTTGAACACTGAAGCTTTCTTT
CASSQENRLNTEAFF
>10|TRBV2|NA|TRBD1|TRBJ1-1
TGTGCCAGCAGGGGACAGCAAGCTTTCTTT
CASRGQQAFF
>13|TRBV4-1|NA|NA|TRBJ2-2
TGCGCCAGCAGCCAAGATTATCGCGGGGAGCTGTTTTTT
CASSQDYRGELFF
>14|TRBV2|NA|NA|TRBJ1-2
TGTGCCAGCAACGGGGAACGATTAAACTATGGCCACACCTTC
CASNGERLNYGHTF
>16|TRBV19|NA|NA|TRBJ1-5
TGTGCCAGTACCAGGGTGATAACTAGGAGCAATCAGCCCCAGCATTTT
CASTRVITRSNQPQHF
>14|TRBV6-6|few|NA|TRBJ1-1
TGTGCCAGCAAGAGGGGCCAGGAGGACACTGAAGCTTTCTTT
CASKRGQEDTEAFF
>15|TRBV5-1|NA|TRBD1|TRBJ2-7
TGCGCCAGCAGCGCGGAAGGGACAGGGAACAATGAGCAGTACTTC
CASSAEGTGNNEQYF
>14|TRBV7-9|NA|NA|TRBJ2-1
TGTGCCACCCCGAATGGGGGGACCAACAATGAGCAGTTCTTC
CATPNGGTNNEQFF
>16|TRBV4-2|once|TRBD2|TRBJ2-2
TGTGCCAGCAGCCAGGCTAGCGGTAGGAACACCGGGGAGCTGTTTTTT
CASSQASGRNTGELFF
>15|TRBV7-2|NA|TRBD1|TRBJ2-1
TGTGCCAGCAGCCCAATGGGACAGGGGTACAATGAGCAGTTCTTC
CASSPMGQGYNEQFF
>12|TRBV4-1|NA|TRBD1|TRBJ1-2
TGCGCCGGCAGCCAAGGGACAGATGGCTACACCTTC
CAGSQGTDGYTF
>15|TRBV6-5|NA|TRBD1|TRBJ2-3
TGTGCCAGCAACCCCACAGGGGCTAGCACAGATACGCAGTATTTT
CASNPTGASTDTQYF
>17|TRBV6-2/TRBV6-3|few|NA|TRBJ1-4
TGTGCCAGCAGTTACTCCCACGAGGTCGCTTTGCGTGAAAAACTGTTTTTT
CASSYSHEVALREKLFF
>16|TRBV5-1|NA|TRBD1|TRBJ2-7
TGCGCCAGCAGCTTGGCGACGGACAGGGGTCCCTACGAGCAGTACTTC
CASSLATDRGPYEQYF
>13|TRBV12-3/TRBV12-4|NA|NA|TRBJ2-3
TGTGCCAGCAGCCCCGAAGCGGGAGATACGCAGTATTTT
CASSPEAGDTQYF
>13|TRBV4-1|NA|NA|TRBJ2-7
TGCGCCAGCAGCCAACTTAGCAATTGGGAGCAGTACTTC
CASSQLSNWEQYF
>13|TRBV14|NA|NA|TRBJ2-1
TGTGCCAGCAGCCAAGCCGCCCAACGTGAGCAGTTCTTC
CASSQAAQREQFF
>14|TRBV20-1|NA|NA|TRBJ1-5
TGCAGTGCTAGAGAGGCCACTTCTAATCAGCCCCAGCATTTT
CSAREATSNQPQHF
>17|TRBV10-3|NA|TRBD2|TRBJ2-1
TGTGCCATCAGGTCTCCGGCTAGCGGGGACTCCTACAGTGAGCAGTTCTTC
CAIRSPASGDSYSEQFF
>13|TRBV6-1|few|TRBD2|TRBJ2-5
TGTGCCAGCACCAGGGAGGGTCGGGAGACCCAGTACTTC
CASTREGRETQYF
>13|TRBV20-1|few|TRBD1|TRBJ1-1
TGCAGTGCTAGGCTTACAGGGGCAGGTGAAGCTTTCTTT
CSARLTGAGEAFF
>17|TRBV24-1|NA|NA|TRBJ2-3
TGTGCCACCAGTGACCTCTCGGGACACAAGACGCGACATACGCAGTATTTT
CATSDLSGHKTRHTQYF
>15|TRBV12-3/TRBV12-4|NA|NA|TRBJ2-7
TGTGCCAGCAGTTACCTCAGGACACTCGCCTACGAGCAGTACTTC
CASSYLRTLAYEQYF
>15|TRBV7-2|NA|NA|TRBJ1-2
TGTGCCAGCAGCTTGACCGGGGCAGGTGTCTATGGCTACACCTTC
CASSLTGAGVYGYTF
>14|TRBV7-9|NA|NA|TRBJ1-1
TGTGCCAGCAGCTTTCCCGGGTCGGCACCCGAAGCTTTCTTT
CASSFPGSAPEAFF
>16|TRBV2|few|NA|TRBJ1-4
TGTGCCAGCAGTGAAGCGCTTCCCGGGACTAATGAAAAACTGTTTTTT
CASSEALPGTNEKLFF
>16|TRBV7-2|few|NA|TRBJ2-2
TGTGCCAGCAGCTTATGGGGGGCCGCAGAAACCGGGGAGCTGTTTTTT
CASSLWGAAETGELFF
>15|TRBV7-9|NA|NA|TRBJ1-6
TGTGCCAGCAGCTTGACGGATGCGGGAAATTCACCCCTCCACTTT
CASSLTDAGNSPLHF
>13|TRBV9|NA|TRBD1|TRBJ1-1
TGTGCCAGCAGCGCGGGACAGCTCACTGAAGCTTTCTTT
CASSAGQLTEAFF
>17|TRBV20-1|NA|TRBD2|TRBJ2-1
TGCAGTGCTAGAGATCCAGCAATGCGGGGGGGGGGAAATGAGCAGTTCTTC
CSARDPAMRGGGNEQFF
>16|TRBV12-3/TRBV12-4|NA|NA|TRBJ2-5
TGTGCCAGCAGTTTATCGGGGGATCCGCCTCAAAATGAGCAGTACTTC
CASSLSGDPPQNEQYF
>16|TRBV7-2|NA|NA|TRBJ1-3
TGTGCCAGCAGCTTAGGACACCTGAGCTCTGGAAACACCATATATTTT
CASSLGHLSSGNTIYF
>12|TRBV20-1|NA|NA|TRBJ1-2
TGCAGTGCTAGCATAAATAACTATGGCTACACCTTC
CSASINNYGYTF
>19|TRBV20-1|NA|NA|TRBJ1-2
TGCAGTGCTAGAGAGGAAACCGGGACGGCAGGGGCAACAAACTATGGCTACACCTTC
CSAREETGTAGATNYGYTF
>13|TRBV28|few|TRBD1|TRBJ2-3
TGTGCCAGCAGTTCGACAGGGGGAGATACGCAGTATTTT
CASSSTGGDTQYF
>16|TRBV20-1|few|TRBD1|TRBJ2-1
TGCAGTGCTCGAAGCCGCCGGGACAGGGGAGCAAATGAGCAGTTCTTC
CSARSRRDRGANEQFF
>18|TRBV6-2/TRBV6-3|few|TRBD2|TRBJ2-1
TGTGCCAGCAGTTACCAAGGGACTAGCGGGGCGTTAAACAATGAGCAGTTCTTC
CASSYQGTSGALNNEQFF
>14|TRBV28|many|NA|TRBJ2-3
TGTGCCAGCAGAGGGGGGACTAGCACAGATACGCAGTATTTT
CASRGGTSTDTQYF
>13|TRBV25-1|few|NA|TRBJ1-4
TGTGCCAGCAGTGACGGTTCAGATGAAAAACTGTTTTTT
CASSDGSDEKLFF
>16|TRBV21-1|NA|NA|TRBJ2-2
TGTGCCAGCAGCAAAAACGGTAGTCGGGGGACCGGGGAGCTGTTTTTT
CASSKNGSRGTGELFF
>17|TRBV29-1|NA|TRBD2|TRBJ2-3
TGCAGCGTTGAGTTGGTGGAAACTAGCGGGGGTAGAGATACGCAGTATTTT
CSVELVETSGGRDTQYF
>15|TRBV28|NA|TRBD1|TRBJ1-5
TGTGCCAGTCGGGTGGGGACAGATAGCAATCAGCCCCAGCATTTT
CASRVGTDSNQPQHF
>14|TRBV7-2|few|TRBD2|TRBJ2-7
TGTGCCAGCAGCTTAGTTGCGGGGGTCTACGAGCAGTACTTC
CASSLVAGVYEQYF
>13|TRBV30|NA|TRBD1|TRBJ1-1
TGTGCCTGGACCGGGACAGAGAACACTGAAGCTTTCTTT
CAWTGTENTEAFF